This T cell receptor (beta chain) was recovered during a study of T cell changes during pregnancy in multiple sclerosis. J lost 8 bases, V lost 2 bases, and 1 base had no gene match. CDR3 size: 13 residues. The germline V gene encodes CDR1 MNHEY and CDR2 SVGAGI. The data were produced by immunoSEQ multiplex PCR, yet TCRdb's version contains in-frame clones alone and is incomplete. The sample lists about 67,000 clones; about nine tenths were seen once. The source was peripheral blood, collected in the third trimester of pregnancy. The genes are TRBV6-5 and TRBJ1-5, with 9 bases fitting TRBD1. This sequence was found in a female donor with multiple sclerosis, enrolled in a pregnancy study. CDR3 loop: CASSYDRGEPQHF. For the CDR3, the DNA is TGTGCCAGCAGTTACGACAGGGGGGAGCCCCAGCATTTT.